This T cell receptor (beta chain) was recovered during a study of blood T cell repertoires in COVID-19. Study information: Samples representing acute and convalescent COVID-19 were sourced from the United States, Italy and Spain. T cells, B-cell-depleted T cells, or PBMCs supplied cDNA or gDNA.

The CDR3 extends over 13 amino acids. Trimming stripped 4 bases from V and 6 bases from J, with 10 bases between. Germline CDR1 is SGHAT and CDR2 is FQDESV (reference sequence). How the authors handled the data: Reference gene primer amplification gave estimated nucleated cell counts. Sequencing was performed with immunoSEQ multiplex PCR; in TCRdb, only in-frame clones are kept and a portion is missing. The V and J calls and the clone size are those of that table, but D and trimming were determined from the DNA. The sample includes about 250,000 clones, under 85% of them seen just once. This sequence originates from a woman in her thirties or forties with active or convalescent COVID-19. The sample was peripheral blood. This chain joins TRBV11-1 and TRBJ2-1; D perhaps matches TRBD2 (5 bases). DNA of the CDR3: TGTGCCAGCAGCTATAGCGTTGGCAATGAGCAGTTCTTC. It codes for CASSYSVGNEQFF. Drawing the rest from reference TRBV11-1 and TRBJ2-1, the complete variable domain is EAEVAQSPRYKITEKSQAVAFWCDPISGHATLYWYRQILGQGPELLVQFQDESVVDDSQLPKDRFSAERLKGVDSTLKIQPAELGDSAMYLCASSYSVGNEQFFGPGTRLTVL.